The 24 T cell receptor beta chains below come from one sample, sequenced in a study of blood T cell repertoires in COVID-19. The table came from immunoSEQ multiplex PCR; TCRdb's copy has only in-frame clones and leaves some out. Here the sample spans 300,000 to 450,000 clones, about 85% being singletons. Sequencing was done on a sample of peripheral blood. The source is a woman aged 18 to 35 with acute or convalescent COVID-19.

The chain is built from TRBV12-3 or TRBV12-4 and TRBJ1-4; D is perhaps TRBD1 (6 bases). This CDR3 is built from 13 residues. V lost 8 bases and J lost 8, with 15 bases in between. The DNA of the CDR3 is TGTGCCAGCGCATCAACCGGGACAGAAAAACTGTTTTTT. Amino acid sequence: CASASTGTEKLFF.

This sequence joins TRBV2 and TRBJ1-5, with 11 nucleotides matching TRBD1. In germline, CDR1 is SNHLY, CDR2 FYNNEI. The V and J ends lost 11 bases and 2 bases, in that order; junction bases with no gene match: 11. The length of the CDR3 is 16 residues. The CDR3 DNA reads as TGTGCCGCGGGACAGGGGGAGGGTGTGGGCAATCAGCCCCAGCATTTT. Translating gives CAAGQGEGVGNQPQHF.

The chain employs TRBV24-1 and TRBJ1-2; TRBD1 agrees at 10 bases. CDR3 length: 13 residues. CDR1 and CDR2 (germline): KGHDR, SFDVKD. The ends lost 3 bases at V and 10 bases at J; junction bases unmatched: 4. The DNA of the CDR3 is TGTGCCACCAGTGATCCCGGGACAGGGGACTACACCTTC. The encoded protein is CATSDPGTGDYTF.

Notes on this clone: Other DNA sequences in this sample translate to the same CDR3. V and J are TRBV6-5 and TRBJ2-7; the D gene is possibly TRBD2 (6 bases). The CDR3 has 13 residues. Trimming cost V 2 bases and J 1 base, with 6 bases left between them. Germline CDR1 and CDR2: MNHEY and SVGAGI. The CDR3 sequence is CASSYRGSYEQYF. CDR3 coding DNA: TGTGCCAGCAGTTACCGGGGGTCCTACGAGCAGTACTTC.

The chain couples TRBV2 to TRBJ1-5; 7 bases map to TRBD1. Trimming cost V 8 bases and J 0 bases; bases outside gene matches: 7. Per germline, CDR1 SNHLY and CDR2 FYNNEI. The CDR3 has 15 amino acids. CDR3 coding DNA: TGTGCCAGCGGCTGGGGACAGTATAGCAATCAGCCCCAGCATTTT. Its protein is CASGWGQYSNQPQHF.

This clone was detected once. The CDR3 DNA sequence: TGTGCCAGCAGTGAAGCGGGGCATGGCTACACCTTC. This codes for CASSEAGHGYTF. The chain links TRBV6-1 to TRBJ1-2; D might be TRBD1 (5 bases). CDR1 is MNHNS, CDR2 SASEGT, per germline. Trimming removed 0 bases at V and 6 bases at J, with 5 bases between. The CDR3 is 12 residues long.

This chain joins TRBV5-6 and TRBJ1-2, with 7 bases fitting TRBD1. The CDR3 loop spans 13 amino acids. Germline CDR1 reads SGHDT; CDR2 reads YYEEEE. The trim removed 1 base at V and 4 bases at J, leaving 1 base unmatched. Here the CDR3 reads CASSLPGGYGYTF. In DNA, the CDR3 is TGTGCCAGCAGCTTGCCAGGGGGCTATGGCTACACCTTC.

A single count supports this clone. V is TRBV7-6 and J is TRBJ2-3, with 10 bases identical to TRBD1. J gave up 1 base and V 1 base, and 5 bases lay outside the gene matches. The CDR3 sequence is 17 residues long. Per the germline V gene, CDR1 is SGHVS and CDR2 is FNYEAQ. The chain's CDR3 is CASSLVSGTGGTDTQYF. As DNA, the CDR3 is TGTGCCAGCAGCTTAGTTTCCGGGACAGGGGGCACAGATACGCAGTATTTT. Full variable domain (rest looked up from reference TRBV7-6 and TRBJ2-3): GAGVSQSPRYKVTKRGQDVALRCDPISGHVSLYWYRQALGQGPEFLTYFNYEAQQDKSGLPNDRFSAERPEGSISTLTIQRTEQRDSAMYRCASSLVSGTGGTDTQYFGPGTRLTVL.

The V call is TRBV11-2, the J call TRBJ2-7, with 7 bases aligning to TRBD2. The CDR3 contains 16 residues. CDR1 SGHAT and CDR2 FQNNGV come from the germline V gene. With V trimmed by 0 bases and J by 5 bases, 10 bases remained unmatched. The CDR3 nucleotides are TGTGCCAGCAGCTTAGATATCGAGCGGGACTACCACGAGCAGTACTTC. Translation gives CASSLDIERDYHEQYF.

This clone was seen a few times. The CDR3: CASSEGTSLSGYTF. For the CDR3, the DNA is TGTGCCAGCAGTGAAGGAACGTCCCTGAGTGGCTACACCTTC. The chain links TRBV6-1 to TRBJ1-2; no definite D call. Germline V gives CDR1 MNHNS, CDR2 SASEGT. Deletions cut 1 base from V and 7 bases from J, with 13 bases between. This CDR3 has 14 residues.

V gene TRBV2 combines with J gene TRBJ1-6; 7 bases agree with TRBD1. The CDR3 has 18 residues. CDR1 is SNHLY and CDR2 is FYNNEI in the germline V gene. V shed 5 bases, J shed 3 bases, and the junction held 13 bases outside the gene matches. CDR3 in DNA: TGTGCCAGCAGTTATACCCCGACCGGGACAGTCTATAATTCACCCCTCCACTTT. Its protein product is CASSYTPTGTVYNSPLHF.

This clone was detected many times. The chain employs TRBV7-9 and TRBJ1-5, with D possibly TRBD1 on 5 matching bases. V lost 4 bases to trimming and J lost 3 bases, with 16 bases between them. Germline V gene lookup returns CDR1 SEHNR and CDR2 FQNEAQ (reference sequence). CDR3 length equals 16 residues. The CDR3 spells CASSSTTDSYNQPQHF. The CDR3 DNA sequence: TGTGCCAGCAGCTCAACTACAGACAGCTACAATCAGCCCCAGCATTTT.

The gene calls are TRBV4-1 and TRBJ1-2, with 8 bases lining up with TRBD1. The CDR3 spans 15 residues. Germline assignment: CDR1 MGHRA and CDR2 YSYEKL. V shed 0 bases and J 8 bases; nucleotides not matched to a gene: 8. CDR3 sequence: CASSQDTRGLVGYTF. The CDR3 DNA follows: TGCGCCAGCAGCCAAGATACCAGGGGGCTTGTGGGCTACACCTTC.

V and J are TRBV19 and TRBJ2-7, with 8 bases fitting TRBD1. Germline loops: CDR1 LNHDA, CDR2 SQIVND (reference sequence). Trimming at V came to 3 bases and at J to 3 bases, leaving 10 bases not matched to a gene. This CDR3 contains 16 residues. The CDR3 region has the DNA TGTGCCAGTAGTATGGGGTCCGAGACAGGGGACTACGAGCAGTACTTC. This encodes CASSMGSETGDYEQYF.

V gene TRBV3-1 (or the pseudogene TRBV3-2) combines with J gene TRBJ2-3; 10 bases line up with TRBD2. The CDR3 totals 15 residues. The trim removed 2 bases at V and 6 bases at J, leaving 5 bases unmatched. CDR1 is LGHDT and CDR2 is YNNKEL in the germline V gene (reference sequence). CDR3 residues: CASSQRTSGLDTQYF. CDR3 nucleotides: TGTGCCAGCAGCCAACGGACTAGCGGTTTGGATACGCAGTATTTT.

The V call is TRBV29-1, the J call TRBJ2-3; 9 bases match TRBD2. V gave up 2 bases and J gave up 5 bases; unmatched junction bases: 8. Looked up from germline, CDR1 is SQVTM and CDR2 is ANQGSEA. This CDR3 has 15 amino acids. Here the CDR3 reads CSVELGGGAQDTQYF. The DNA of the CDR3 is TGCAGCGTTGAACTGGGCGGGGGGGCCCAAGATACGCAGTATTTT.

The rearrangement links TRBV11-2 to TRBJ1-1; TRBD1 matches 8 bases. V lost 6 bases to trimming and J lost 7 bases; unmatched junction nucleotides: 10. Germline V gene data show CDR1 as SGHAT and CDR2 as FQNNGV. This CDR3 comprises 14 residues. The chain's CDR3 is CASRHTGGMNEAFF. The CDR3, as DNA: TGTGCCAGCAGGCACACAGGGGGAATGAATGAAGCTTTCTTT.

V usage is TRBV6-6 and J usage is TRBJ2-1, with 9 bases lining up with TRBD2. Germline CDR1 and CDR2: MNHNY and SVGAGI (reference sequence). There are 14 residues in the CDR3. V lost 11 bases to trimming and J lost 7 bases; unmatched junction nucleotides: 12. CDR3 DNA: TGTGCCGGACACAGCGGGGGGCCAGGGAATGAGCAGTTCTTC. Translated, it gives CAGHSGGPGNEQFF.

This clone appeared a few times. The gene calls are TRBV3-1 (or the pseudogene TRBV3-2) and TRBJ1-2, with D perhaps TRBD1 (6 bases). Trimming cost V 0 bases and J 4 bases, with 12 bases left between them. Germline CDR1 and CDR2: LGHDT and YNNKEL (reference sequence). The CDR3 runs to 15 residues. CDR3 in amino acids: CASSQDRTAFYGYTF. CDR3 sequence (DNA): TGTGCCAGCAGCCAAGATCGGACAGCCTTCTATGGCTACACCTTC.

The V and J genes are TRBV11-2 and TRBJ2-7; TRBD2 aligns across 11 bases. Germline-derived CDR1 and CDR2 are SGHAT and FQNNGV. The trim removed 3 bases at V and 2 bases at J, leaving 12 bases unmatched. The CDR3 sequence is 18 residues long. CDR3: CASSFKTSGVSKAYEQYF. In nucleotides, the CDR3 is TGTGCCAGCAGCTTTAAGACTAGCGGGGTAAGCAAAGCCTACGAGCAGTACTTC.

V and J are TRBV19 and TRBJ2-7, with a possible D match to TRBD2 (6 bases). This CDR3 comprises 17 residues. With 3 bases removed from V and 1 base from J, the gap between germline ends came to 19 bases. CDR1 is LNHDA, CDR2 SQIVND, per germline (reference sequence). In nucleotides, the CDR3 is TGTGCCAGTAGTATCCAAGCCGGGGCGGGGATTTCCTACGAGCAGTACTTC. It encodes CASSIQAGAGISYEQYF. The whole variable domain, filled in from reference TRBV19 and TRBJ2-7, reads DGGITQSPKYLFRKEGQNVTLSCEQNLNHDAMYWYRQDPGQGLRLIYYSQIVNDFQKGDIAEGYSVSREKKESFPLTVTSAQKNPTAFYLCASSIQAGAGISYEQYFGPGTRLTVT.

Of note for this clone: The sample contains more than one DNA sequence encoding this CDR3. The V and J genes are TRBV7-3 and TRBJ2-1, with a tentative D call TRBD2 (6 bases). V was shortened by 4 bases and J by 3 bases, with 10 bases between the two germline ends. This CDR3 comprises 14 residues. The germline V gene encodes CDR1 SGHTA and CDR2 FQGTGA. CDR3 nucleotide sequence: TGTGCCAGCAGCTCCGGGACTCGCTACAATGAGCAGTTCTTC. Translated: CASSSGTRYNEQFF.

This sequence joins TRBV5-1 and TRBJ2-3, with D perhaps matching TRBD2 (5 bases). The CDR3 covers 16 residues. The germline V and J ends were trimmed by 2 bases and 4 bases, with 17 bases remaining between them. Germline CDR1 SGHRS, CDR2 YFSETQ. The DNA of the CDR3 is TGCGCCAGCAGCTTCGGTCGGGGAGAATTACCAGATACGCAGTATTTT. Translating gives CASSFGRGELPDTQYF.

The chain carries TRBV5-1 and TRBJ1-2; 8 nucleotides agree with TRBD1. The J segment lost 8 bases and the V segment lost 2 bases, leaving 8 bases of the junction unmatched. The CDR3 is 14 amino acids. From germline, CDR1 is SGHRS and CDR2 YFSETQ. Here the CDR3 reads CASSFGQGVGGYTF. DNA for the CDR3: TGCGCCAGCAGCTTCGGACAGGGAGTCGGAGGCTACACCTTC. Full variable domain (missing parts from reference TRBV5-1 and TRBJ1-2): KAGVTQTPRYLIKTRGQQVTLSCSPISGHRSVSWYQQTPGQGLQFLFEYFSETQRNKGNFPGRFSGRQFSNSRSEMNVSTLELGDSALYLCASSFGQGVGGYTFGSGTRLTVV.